This TCR beta chain was identified in a study of regulatory T cells in long-lasting Graves disease (dated by TCRdb to the early 2020s). In the study overall: To count as having persistent Graves' disease, a patient had to have received antithyroid drug treatment for over 5 years with TSH receptor autoantibodies remaining persistently positive. Patients with persistent Graves' disease were compared with patients with newly diagnosed Graves' disease using TCR sequencing and RNA sequencing of peripheral blood. The study was registered as a clinical trial and conducted in China. A total of around 35 samples were covered by TCR sequencing, comprising some 13 persistent and about 20 newly diagnosed Graves' disease patients. Antithyroid drugs had been taken for about 10.3 years on average by persistent Graves' disease patients in the clinical cohort.

What this sample's time point label stands for: persistent/refractory GD, antithyroid drugs over 5 years with positive TRAb. RNA was extracted from PBMCs in TRIzol for both TCR sequencing and RNA sequencing. The diagnosis of Graves' disease followed American Thyroid Association guidelines. Patients for the study were recruited at an endocrinology department in Xi'an, China. Each patient gave approximately 10 milliliters of peripheral blood, collected in an EDTA anticoagulant tube. Ficoll Paque Plus density gradient separation was used to isolate PBMCs, and no further T cell sorting was done. An Agilent 2100 Bioanalyzer and agarose gel were used to check RNA quality, and a NanoDrop 2000 was used to measure RNA concentration. This clonotype was picked up a small number of times. Its antigen is still unknown. No base qualities exist here, and no much larger clone lies one base off it. The library was prepared using multiplex PCR. TCRdb records Illumina HiSeq 4000 as the sequencer. TCR beta libraries were built with iRepertoire HTBI primers and Arm-PCR amplification of CDR3 regions. Gel purification was performed on PCR products prior to sequencing. In the paper's pipeline: Gene usage analysis of CDR3 amino acid clonotypes relied on the roughly 58 TRBV and 15 or so TRBJ segments identified across samples. Filtered high-quality paired reads were merged into contigs using COPE and FqMerger. BLAST was used to align contigs to the IMGT TRBV, TRBD and TRBJ reference genes, and CDR3 was defined following IMGT. Any clonotype with a frequency above 0.1% was counted as a highly expanded clone. Shannon entropy served as the measure of repertoire diversity, while the Gini coefficient captured V-J evenness. Clonotypes shared by more than one individual were considered public. In TCRdb, the public reads were trimmed at Q25 with fastp and aligned with MiXCR, with productive beta chains retained. A single entry per CDR3 protein holds the most common genes and DNA from its merged rows. TCRdb, rather than the study authors, made the V and J calls. The sample table records roughly 400,000 distinct CDR3 sequences; 20% to 25% of these occur just once. Around 15% of the sample rests with the top ten.

Summary of the overall study and its limitations: Preferential use of TRBV28, TRBJ1-2 and TRBJ2-5 was observed in persistent disease, whereas TRBV20-1 and TRBJ2-1 were favored in newly diagnosed disease. As a limitation, the authors acknowledged that the small sample size may reduce accuracy. Sequencing and analysis were limited to the TCR beta chain. The study examined only peripheral blood because the primary lesion, thyroid tissue, could not be accessed. Compared with newly diagnosed patients, patients with persistent Graves' disease had lower TCR Shannon entropy and fewer highly expanded clones, which suggests clonal expansion. A larger number of public clonotypes was shared among persistent patients (more than 2,500) than among newly diagnosed patients (around 890).

As encoded in the germline V gene (reference sequence), CDR1 is SEHNR while CDR2 is FQNEAQ. Trimming accounts for 6 bases at V and 2 bases at J, while the number of junction bases matched to no gene is 9. The CDR3 has 15 amino acids, counting the end cysteine and phenylalanine. Just the 45-base CDR3 DNA is kept, in frame starting at base 1. The TCR originated in a female donor with Graves disease. The source was peripheral blood mononuclear cells (PBMCs), collected when the disease was refractory, from a patient treated with antithyroid drugs. The rearrangement joined TRBV7-9 to TRBJ2-7, and 8 junctional nucleotides match TRBD2. The nucleotide sequence reads TGTGCCAGCAGTTCCGGGAGGGTCCCTCCCTACGAGCAGTACTTC. This yields the protein CASSSGRVPPYEQYF.